Sequencing of this T cell receptor beta chain was carried out in a study of blood T cell repertoires in COVID-19. Looking at the study overall: T cells, B-cell-depleted T cells, or PBMCs provided the cDNA or gDNA that served as material.

Germline loops: CDR1 MNHEY, CDR2 SMNVEV (reference sequence). The CDR3 loop spans 14 amino acids. Trimming pared 4 bases from V and 0 bases from J, leaving 4 bases between. Sequencing was performed with immunoSEQ multiplex PCR; in TCRdb, only in-frame clones are kept and a portion is missing. The sample consists of about 100,000 clones, about 89% of them appearing once. The sample comprised peripheral blood. This TCR derives from a man aged 55 to 70 with acute or convalescent COVID-19. The rearrangement joins TRBV27 to TRBJ2-6; D not resolved. The chain's CDR3 is CASSYSSGANVLTF. The CDR3 bases are TGTGCCAGCAGTTACAGCTCTGGGGCCAACGTCCTGACTTTC.